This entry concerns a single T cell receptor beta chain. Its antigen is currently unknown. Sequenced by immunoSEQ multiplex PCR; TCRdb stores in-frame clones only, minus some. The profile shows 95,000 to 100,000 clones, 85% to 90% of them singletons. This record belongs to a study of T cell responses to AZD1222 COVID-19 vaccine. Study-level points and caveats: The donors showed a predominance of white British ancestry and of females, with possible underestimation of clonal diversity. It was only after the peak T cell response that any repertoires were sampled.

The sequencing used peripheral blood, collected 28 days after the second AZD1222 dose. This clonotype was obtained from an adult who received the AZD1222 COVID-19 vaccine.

This CDR3 reads CASSSRQGPWGNEQYF. The DNA for the CDR3 is TGTGCCAGCAGCTCGAGACAGGGTCCTTGGGGAAACGAGCAGTACTTC. V usage is TRBV11-2 and J usage is TRBJ2-7; 7 nucleotides line up with TRBD1. After removal of 4 bases from V and 5 bases from J, the junction contained 14 bases not matched to a gene. This CDR3 is built from 16 residues. Germline V gives CDR1 SGHAT, CDR2 FQNNGV.